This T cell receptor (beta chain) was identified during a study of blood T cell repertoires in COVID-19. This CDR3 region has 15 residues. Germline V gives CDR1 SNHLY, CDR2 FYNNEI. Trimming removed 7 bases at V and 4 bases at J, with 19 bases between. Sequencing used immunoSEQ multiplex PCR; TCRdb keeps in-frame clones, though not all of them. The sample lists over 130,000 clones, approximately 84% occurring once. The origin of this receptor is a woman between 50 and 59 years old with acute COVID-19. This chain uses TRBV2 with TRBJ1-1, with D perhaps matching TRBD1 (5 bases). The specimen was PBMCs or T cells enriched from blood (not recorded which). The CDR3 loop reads CASTKGRIQSTEAFF. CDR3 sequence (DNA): TGTGCCAGCACGAAGGGGAGGATTCAGAGCACTGAAGCTTTCTTT.